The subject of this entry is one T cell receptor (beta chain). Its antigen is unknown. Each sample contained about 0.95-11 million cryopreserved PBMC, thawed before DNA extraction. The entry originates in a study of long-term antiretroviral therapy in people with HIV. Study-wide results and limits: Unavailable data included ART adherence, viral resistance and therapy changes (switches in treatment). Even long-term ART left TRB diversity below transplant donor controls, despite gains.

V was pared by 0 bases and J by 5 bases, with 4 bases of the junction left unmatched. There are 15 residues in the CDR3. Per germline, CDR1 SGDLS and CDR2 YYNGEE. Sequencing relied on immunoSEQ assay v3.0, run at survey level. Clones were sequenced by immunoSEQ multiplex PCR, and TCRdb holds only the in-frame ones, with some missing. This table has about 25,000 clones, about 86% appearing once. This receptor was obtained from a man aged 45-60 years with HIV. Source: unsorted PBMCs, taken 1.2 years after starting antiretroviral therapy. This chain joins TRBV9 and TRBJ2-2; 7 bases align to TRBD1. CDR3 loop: CASSVGRGLTGELFF. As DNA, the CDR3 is TGTGCCAGCAGCGTAGGTAGGGGGCTTACCGGGGAGCTGTTTTTT. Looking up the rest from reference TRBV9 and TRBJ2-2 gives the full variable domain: DSGVTQTPKHLITATGQRVTLRCSPRSGDLSVYWYQQSLDQGLQFLIQYYNGEERAKGNILERFSAQQFPDLHSELNLSSLELGDSALYFCASSVGRGLTGELFFGEGSRLTVL.